These 18 T cell receptor beta chains were all obtained from the same sample, sequenced in a study of blood T cell repertoires in COVID-19. The protocol was immunoSEQ multiplex PCR, while the TCRdb copy is restricted to in-frame clones and leaves out a portion. The table includes some 430,000 clones, around 91% detected once. The material sequenced was PBMCs or T cells enriched from blood (not recorded which). These receptors all come from a young man who had recovered from COVID-19.

The chain employs TRBV28 and TRBJ1-2; no clear D gene. This CDR3 contains 13 residues. In germline, CDR1 is MDHEN, CDR2 SYDVKM. With 3 bases removed from V and 2 bases from J, the gap between germline ends came to 7 bases. As DNA, the CDR3 is TGTGCCAGCAGTTTTCGGGAAAACTATGGCTACACCTTC. Its translation: CASSFRENYGYTF.

The chain joins TRBV6-5 to TRBJ1-1, with D unclear. Trimming left V 6 bases short and J 8 bases short, with 10 bases between. The germline CDR1 and CDR2 sequences are MNHEY and SVGAGI. This CDR3 contains 11 residues. CDR3 sequence (DNA): TGTGCCAGCAGCCAAACTAGGGAAGCTTTCTTT. Its protein product is CASSQTREAFF.

V is TRBV4-1 and J is TRBJ1-5, with D perhaps matching TRBD1 (5 bases). The V end was cut by 4 bases, the J end by 0 bases, with 10 bases between. Germline V gives CDR1 MGHRA, CDR2 YSYEKL. The CDR3 extends over 15 amino acids. The CDR3 protein is CASSLEGYSNQPQHF. The CDR3 DNA reads TGCGCCAGCAGCCTGGAGGGGTATAGCAATCAGCCCCAGCATTTT.

The chain recombines TRBV27 with TRBJ1-5, with D uncertain. From germline, CDR1 is MNHEY and CDR2 SMNVEV (reference sequence). This CDR3 has 14 amino acids. Trimming took 5 bases from V and 5 from J, leaving 13 bases between them. CDR3 coding DNA: TGTGCCAGCAGTGGCAGGATCAGCCATCAGCCCCAGCATTTT. As protein: CASSGRISHQPQHF.

V and J are TRBV2 and TRBJ2-3, with a possible D match to TRBD2 (6 bases). The germline V gene has CDR1 SNHLY and CDR2 FYNNEI. Between the trimmed V and J ends, which lost 4 bases and 4 bases, there was a span of 15 bases. CDR3 length: 15 residues. The CDR3 reads CASSVGTSPPDTQYF. DNA of the CDR3: TGTGCCAGCAGTGTTGGCACTAGCCCGCCAGATACGCAGTATTTT.

The chain recombines TRBV6-5 with TRBJ1-1; no clear D gene. CDR1 and CDR2 from the germline V gene are MNHEY and SVGAGI. The ends were cut back, 6 bases at V and 7 bases at J, with 15 bases in the middle. The CDR3 loop spans 13 amino acids. CDR3 coding DNA: TGTGCCAGCAGATCCTCTACAGCAGGTGAAGCTTTCTTT. Translation gives CASRSSTAGEAFF.

This chain uses TRBV20-1 with TRBJ1-4, with a weak D call TRBD1 (5 bases). The CDR3 is 12 amino acids. Trimming took 3 bases from V and 8 from J, leaving 10 bases between them. CDR1 DFQATT and CDR2 SNEGSKA come from the germline V gene (reference sequence). As DNA, the CDR3 is TGCAGTGCTAGTAGACAGACGGAAAAACTGTTTTTT. Translating gives CSASRQTEKLFF.

This chain uses TRBV28 with TRBJ2-3; 13 nucleotides match TRBD2. The CDR3 covers 19 residues. Trimming at V came to 1 base and at J to 3 bases, leaving 10 bases not matched to a gene. CDR1 is MDHEN, CDR2 SYDVKM, per germline. The CDR3 nucleotides are TGTGCCAGCAGTTTATTCGGACTAGCGGGAGTACGAAGGACAGATACGCAGTATTTT. Translating gives CASSLFGLAGVRRTDTQYF.

This clone has a single count. The same CDR3 is also encoded by other DNA sequences in this sample. The rearrangement joins TRBV5-1 to TRBJ1-4; 7 bases are shared with TRBD1. Trimming took 2 bases from V and 5 from J; bases not matched to a gene: 3. Germline CDR1 and CDR2: SGHRS and YFSETQ. There are 14 residues in the CDR3. For the CDR3, the DNA is TGCGCCAGCAGCTTTGAAGGGGGCAATGAAAAACTGTTTTTT. Translation gives CASSFEGGNEKLFF.

This clone was counted a few times. The chain employs TRBV25-1 and TRBJ1-1, with 7 bases identical to TRBD1. J lost 0 bases, V lost 7 bases, and 2 bases had no gene match. Germline-derived CDR1 and CDR2 are MGHDK and SYGVNS. This CDR3 contains 13 residues. DNA for the CDR3: TGTGCCAGCACAGACAGGGTGAACACTGAAGCTTTCTTT. Encoded protein: CASTDRVNTEAFF. The full variable domain, with the rest looked up from reference TRBV25-1 and TRBJ1-1, is EADIYQTPRYLVIGTGKKITLECSQTMGHDKMYWYQQDPGMELHLIHYSYGVNSTEKGDLSSESTVSRIRTEHFPLTLESARPSHTSQYLCASTDRVNTEAFFGQGTRLTVV.

The V and J genes are TRBV28 and TRBJ2-7, with 7 bases fitting TRBD1. Unmatched junction bases numbered 5, after V lost 2 bases and J lost 4 bases. This CDR3 is 14 amino acids long. Germline values: CDR1 MDHEN, CDR2 SYDVKM. The CDR3 nucleotides read TGTGCCAGCAGTTTAACACAGGGGCCGTACGAGCAGTACTTC. Its protein is CASSLTQGPYEQYF.

The CDR3: CASSVGPRGNEKLFF. The CDR3 nucleotides are TGTGCCAGCAGTGTAGGGCCTCGGGGTAATGAAAAACTGTTTTTT. The genes are TRBV2 and TRBJ1-4; D gene ambiguous. CDR1 is SNHLY and CDR2 is FYNNEI in the germline V gene. Deletions cut 4 bases from V and 4 bases from J, with 13 bases between. The CDR3 extends over 15 amino acids.

Concerning this clone itself: Because the CDR3's place on the DNA is in doubt, the DNA is left out and the CDR3 is given as listed by TCRdb. The chain carries TRBV27 and TRBJ1-2. CDR1 is MNHEY, CDR2 SMNVEV, per germline (reference sequence). From its first to its last residue, the CDR3 has 13 amino acids. The CDR3 loop reads CASSTSSNYGYTF.

With respect to this clone: Other DNA sequences in the sample encode the same CDR3. V usage is TRBV5-1 and J usage is TRBJ2-1; 8 bases fit TRBD2. The CDR3 runs to 15 residues. Looked up from germline, CDR1 is SGHRS and CDR2 is YFSETQ. V shed 0 bases and J 1 base; nucleotides not matched to a gene: 0. CDR3 residues: CASSLGGRSYNEQFF. CDR3 in DNA: TGCGCCAGCAGCTTGGGCGGGAGGTCCTACAATGAGCAGTTCTTC.

The chain carries TRBV7-8 and TRBJ2-2; 7 bases map to TRBD1. J was trimmed by 13 bases and V by 5 bases; bases with no gene match: 7. Germline assignment: CDR1 SGHVS and CDR2 FQNEAQ. The CDR3 is made up of 12 amino acids. The CDR3 DNA sequence: TGTGCCAGCAGCCCCGACAGGGCCGTGCTGTTTTTT. Protein: CASSPDRAVLFF. The full variable domain, in which reference TRBV7-8 and TRBJ2-2 provide the parts outside the CDR3, is GAGVSQSPRYKVAKRGQDVALRCDPISGHVSLFWYQQALGQGPEFLTYFQNEAQLDKSGLPSDRFFAERPEGSVSTLKIQRTQQEDSAVYLCASSPDRAVLFFGEGSRLTVL.

The V and J genes are TRBV6-5 and TRBJ1-2; D is perhaps TRBD1 (6 bases). Per the germline V gene, CDR1 is MNHEY and CDR2 is SVGAGI. The CDR3 is 13 amino acids. The V gene lost 6 bases and the J gene lost 3 bases, with 11 bases spanning the gap. The CDR3 here is CASRGAGDYGYTF. DNA for the CDR3: TGTGCCAGCAGAGGGGCAGGGGACTATGGCTACACCTTC.

The table lists this clone with a count of one. Written as DNA, the CDR3 is TGCGCCAGCAGCTTGGGTAGAGACACCGGGGAGCTGTTTTTT. Encoded protein: CASSLGRDTGELFF. The chain carries TRBV5-1 and TRBJ2-2; D gene uncertain. The CDR3 extends over 14 amino acids. Germline CDR1 is SGHRS and CDR2 is YFSETQ. The V gene lost 0 bases and the J gene lost 3 bases, with 6 bases spanning the gap.

The CDR3 region has the DNA TGTGCTAGTGGTTTGGGGGAGAATCAGCCCCAGCATTTT. Translation gives CASGLGENQPQHF. The chain recombines TRBV12-5 with TRBJ1-5; D remains ambiguous. The CDR3 loop spans 13 amino acids. In germline, CDR1 is LGHNT, CDR2 FRNRAP. Between the trimmed V and J ends, which lost 1 base and 4 bases, there was a span of 5 bases.